The clone carrying this T cell receptor (beta chain) was recorded a few times. Antigen specificity is unknown. This specimen comes from a study of T-cell reconstitution after alpha-beta-depleted transplantation in children. Study observations and caveats: T-cell counts and diversity at one year post-transplant came mainly from newly produced T cells.

This sample's TCRbeta library carried unique molecular identifier barcodes. TCRdb ran MiXCR on the PCR reads and lists one entry per CDR3 protein. The profile shows fewer than 550,000 distinct CDR3 sequences, 15% to 20% of them singletons. The CDR3 is 13 residues long. The V gene's germline CDR1 is KGHSH and CDR2 LQKENI. The V end was cut by 5 bases, the J end by 2 bases, with 9 bases between. The clonotype originates from a boy under two years old who had a stem cell transplant for Wiskott-Aldrich syndrome, so the T cells may come from the graft donor. The chain joins TRBV18 to TRBJ2-5, with D unclear. The sample consisted of PBMCs, mostly from graft donor cells, taken 360 days after TCRalphabeta/CD19-depleted stem cell transplant. The CDR3 protein is CASSNGRQETQYF. As DNA, the CDR3 is TGTGCCAGCTCAAACGGACGGCAAGAGACCCAGTACTTC.